Detailed here is one T cell receptor (beta chain). Its antigen is unknown. These data are taken from a study of cytomegalovirus exposure and HLA in healthy donors. Study observations and caveats: Generally TCR sequences proved uncommon, though certain public TCRs appeared in numerous donors. Later analysis showed TCR association rates varying by HLA locus, highest for DRB1 and lowest for HLA-C.

Amplification used 60 Vbeta primers and 13 Jbeta primers. TCRdb keeps only in-frame clones here, not all; method: immunoSEQ multiplex PCR. The table records roughly 200,000 clones, roughly four fifths of them present only once. The receptor's source is a male donor in good health and CMV-seronegative. Sample: PBMCs.

The DNA of the CDR3 is TGTGCCAGCAGTTACGGGACAGACGGTGGGTACACTGAAGCTTTCTTT. Translating gives CASSYGTDGGYTEAFF. The chain links TRBV6-5 to TRBJ1-1; 7 nucleotides line up with TRBD1. Germline trimming cut 2 bases from V and 3 bases from J; bases unmatched to any gene: 9. The CDR3 spans 16 residues. Germline CDR1 reads MNHEY; CDR2 reads SVGAGI.